The text below deals with one T cell receptor (beta chain). This sample was included in a study of blood T cell repertoires in COVID-19. Profiling relied on immunoSEQ multiplex PCR, and the TCRdb table lists in-frame clones only, not all of them. This sample has under 250,000 clones, with under 85% found just once. Trimming removed 0 bases at V and 8 bases at J, with 11 bases between. This CDR3 is 14 amino acids long. Germline lookup yields CDR1 SGHRS and CDR2 YFSETQ. The TCR comes from a man aged 25 to 40 who had recovered from COVID-19. Source material: peripheral blood. This chain links TRBV5-1 with TRBJ1-4; D might be TRBD1 (5 bases). The CDR3 DNA follows: TGCGCCAGCAGCTTGGGGCAGGGTCACGAAAAACTGTTTTTT. Translated, it gives CASSLGQGHEKLFF.